Listed below are T cell receptor beta chains from one sample, sequenced in a study of vaccination and CD4 T cells after COVID-19. Antigen specificity for these receptors is unknown. TCRdb reprocessed the PCR reads via MiXCR and lists one record per CDR3 protein. This table holds nearly 25,000 distinct CDR3 sequences, about 56% found once. Sequences were obtained from CD4+ T cells from blood, cultured in vitro. These TCRs come from a human donor who had recovered from COVID-19. Each CDR3 is given with its conserved first and last residue. D genes are given only for firm matches. Only some rows state a clone size, as once, few, many or a class for expanded clones.

j_call,v_call,clone_size,d_call,cdr3_nt,cdr3_aa
TRBJ2-7,TRBV19,-,TRBD2,TGTGCCAGTAGTATAGTCGGCGGGGGAGACTACGAGCAGTACTTC,CASSIVGGGDYEQYF
TRBJ1-1,TRBV28,-,-,TGTGCCAGCAGTTTTACAGTGGGGCTTAACACTGAAGCTTTCTTT,CASSFTVGLNTEAFF
TRBJ1-2,TRBV19,-,TRBD1,TGTGCCAGTACTGACGAACGGACAGGGCCGGATGGCTACACCTTC,CASTDERTGPDGYTF
TRBJ1-2,TRBV7-8,-,-,TGTGCCAGCAGCTTCCAAAGACAGAGGGGCTACACCTTC,CASSFQRQRGYTF
TRBJ1-5,TRBV7-8,-,TRBD1,TGTGCCAGCAGCCCTCGCGGCACCGACAGGGGGGATCAGCCCCAGCATTTT,CASSPRGTDRGDQPQHF
TRBJ2-7,TRBV24-1,-,TRBD1,TGTGCCACCAGTGACCCGGGACAGGGAGGAGCCTACGAGCAGTACTTC,CATSDPGQGGAYEQYF
TRBJ1-2,TRBV2,-,-,TGTGCCAGCAGTGATTCGGACTATGGCTACACCTTC,CASSDSDYGYTF
TRBJ2-4,TRBV25-1,few,-,TGTGCCAGCAGTGAATTGGGTACGGCACACAAAAACATTCAGTACTTC,CASSELGTAHKNIQYF
TRBJ1-2,TRBV6-1,few,-,TGTGCCAGCAGTGAGGGAGGGTCAGGGTCCGGCTACACCTTC,CASSEGGSGSGYTF
TRBJ2-1,TRBV20-1,once,-,TGCAGTGCTAGTCGGCTGCCCGTAATCCCTTCCTACAATGAGCAGTTCTTC,CSASRLPVIPSYNEQFF
TRBJ1-2,TRBV19,-,TRBD1,TGTGCCAGTAATCGCCCCGGACAGGGGAACTATGGCTACACCTTC,CASNRPGQGNYGYTF
TRBJ1-1,TRBV10-2,once,-,TGCGCCAGCAGTCCGGGTACGGCTGAAGCTTTCTTT,CASSPGTAEAFF
TRBJ2-5,TRBV20-1,-,TRBD2,TGCAGTGCTAGAGACCTCAGACTAGCGGAAGAGACCCAGTACTTC,CSARDLRLAEETQYF
TRBJ1-5,TRBV5-1,-,TRBD1,TGCGCCAGCAGCTTGGATGGCAGGGGGCATCAGCCCCAGCATTTT,CASSLDGRGHQPQHF
TRBJ2-5,TRBV7-2,-,TRBD1,TGTGCCAGCAGCTTAGAAGGACAGGCGGAGACCCAGTACTTC,CASSLEGQAETQYF
TRBJ2-5,TRBV28,-,TRBD2,TGTGCCAGCAGTTTAGAGGGAGCGGGAGCGGACCAAGAGACCCAGTACTTC,CASSLEGAGADQETQYF
TRBJ2-5,TRBV5-4,-,TRBD2,TGTGCCAGCAGCTTGGCCGCGACTAGCGGGATAGGAGGCCAAGAGACCCAGTACTTC,CASSLAATSGIGGQETQYF
TRBJ1-1,TRBV19,few,-,TGTGCCAGTAAATGGAAGGGAAGAGGTGAAGCTTTCTTT,CASKWKGRGEAFF
TRBJ1-6,TRBV20-1,few,-,TGCAGTGCTAGGCTAACAAAGATATCCCGAAATTCACCCCTCCACTTT,CSARLTKISRNSPLHF
TRBJ2-1,TRBV19,once,TRBD1,TGTGCCACCCACAAGGGGACAGGCTGGTTCTTC,CATHKGTGWFF
TRBJ1-1,TRBV20-1,-,TRBD1,TGCAGTGCTAGACCCTTCAACAGGGGGATAGCCGAAGCTTTCTTT,CSARPFNRGIAEAFF
TRBJ2-2,TRBV2,-,-,TGTGCCAGCAGAGATGACAGCGGCACCGGGGAGCTGTTTTTT,CASRDDSGTGELFF
TRBJ1-1,TRBV27,few,-,TGTGCCAGCAGTTCTCCCAATGAAGCTTTCTTT,CASSSPNEAFF
TRBJ1-1,TRBV6-1,-,-,TGTGCCAGCAGCCCCGGACGGAACACTGAAGCTTTCTTT,CASSPGRNTEAFF
TRBJ2-2,TRBV24-1,-,-,TGTGCCACTACGCCGGGTTGGGACACCGGGGAGCTGTTTTTT,CATTPGWDTGELFF
TRBJ1-5,TRBV20-1,-,-,TGCAGTGCTAGTTCAGGGCCTACCGTACAGCCCCAGCATTTT,CSASSGPTVQPQHF